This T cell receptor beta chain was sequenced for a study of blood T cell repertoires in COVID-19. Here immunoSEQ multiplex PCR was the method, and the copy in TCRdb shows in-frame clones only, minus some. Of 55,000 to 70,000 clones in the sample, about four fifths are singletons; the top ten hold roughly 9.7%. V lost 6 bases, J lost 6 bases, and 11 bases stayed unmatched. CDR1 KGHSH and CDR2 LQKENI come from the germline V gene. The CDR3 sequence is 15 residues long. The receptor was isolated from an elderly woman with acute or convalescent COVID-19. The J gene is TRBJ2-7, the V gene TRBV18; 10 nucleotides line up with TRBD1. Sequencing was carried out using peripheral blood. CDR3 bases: TGTGCCAGCTCCGCGAGCGGGACAGGGGTGGGCGAGCAGTACTTC. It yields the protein CASSASGTGVGEQYF.